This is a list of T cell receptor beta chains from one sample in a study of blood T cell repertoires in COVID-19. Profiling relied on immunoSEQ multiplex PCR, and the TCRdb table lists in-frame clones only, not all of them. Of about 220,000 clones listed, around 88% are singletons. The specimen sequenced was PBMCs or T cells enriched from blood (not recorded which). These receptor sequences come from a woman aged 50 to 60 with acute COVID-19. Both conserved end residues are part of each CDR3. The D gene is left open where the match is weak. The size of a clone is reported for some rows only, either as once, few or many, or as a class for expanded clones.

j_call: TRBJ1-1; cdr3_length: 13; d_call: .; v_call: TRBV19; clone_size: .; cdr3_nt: TGTGCCAGTAGTATAGACAGAAACACTGAAGCTTTCTTT; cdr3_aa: CASSIDRNTEAFF
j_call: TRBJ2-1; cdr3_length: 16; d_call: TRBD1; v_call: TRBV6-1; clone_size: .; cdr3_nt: TGTGCCAGCAGTGAGCCAGGGGGCTTAGGGTACAATGAGCAGTTCTTC; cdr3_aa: CASSEPGGLGYNEQFF
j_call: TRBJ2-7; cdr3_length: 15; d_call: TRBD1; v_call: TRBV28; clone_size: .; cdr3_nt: TGTGCCAGCAGTTTATACGGGACAGGTCTTTACGAGCAGTACTTC; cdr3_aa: CASSLYGTGLYEQYF
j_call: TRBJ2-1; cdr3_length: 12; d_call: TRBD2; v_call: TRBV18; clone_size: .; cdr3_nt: TGTGCCAGCTCACCAGGGAGGGATGAGCAGTTCTTC; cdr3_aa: CASSPGRDEQFF
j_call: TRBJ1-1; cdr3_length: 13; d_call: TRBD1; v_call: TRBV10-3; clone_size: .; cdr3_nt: TGTGCCATCACCCCGACAGGGGTCTCGGACGCTTTCTTT; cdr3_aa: CAITPTGVSDAFF
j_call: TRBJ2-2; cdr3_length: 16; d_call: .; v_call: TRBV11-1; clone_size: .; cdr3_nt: TGTGCCAGCAGTCCCGGGGGCGCGGGAGAGGCCGGGGAGCTGTTTTTT; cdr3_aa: CASSPGGAGEAGELFF
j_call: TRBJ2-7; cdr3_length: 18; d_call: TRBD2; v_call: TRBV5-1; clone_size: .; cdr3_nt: TGCGCCAGCAGCTTACTTGGAGGGGGGACTAGCGGGAGATCCGAGCAGTACTTC; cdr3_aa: CASSLLGGGTSGRSEQYF
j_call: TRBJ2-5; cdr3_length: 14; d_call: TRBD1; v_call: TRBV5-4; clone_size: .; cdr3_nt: TGTGCCAGCAGCCGGGACAGGTCCCAAGAGACCCAGTACTTC; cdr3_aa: CASSRDRSQETQYF
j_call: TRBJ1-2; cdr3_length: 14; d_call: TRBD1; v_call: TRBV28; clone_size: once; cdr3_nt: TGTGCCACCAAAGAGGGGGCTCTCGACTATGGCTACACCTTC; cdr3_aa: CATKEGALDYGYTF
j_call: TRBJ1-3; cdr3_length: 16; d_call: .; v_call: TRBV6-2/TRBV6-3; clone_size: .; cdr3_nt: TGTGCCAGCAGTTCGGGGCAGGGGAGTTCTCCGGACACCATATATTTT; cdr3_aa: CASSSGQGSSPDTIYF
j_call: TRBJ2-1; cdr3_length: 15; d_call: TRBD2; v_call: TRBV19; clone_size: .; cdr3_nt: TGTGCCAGTAGAAGAGAGTCTAGCGGGAGCAATGAGCAGTTCTTC; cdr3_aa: CASRRESSGSNEQFF
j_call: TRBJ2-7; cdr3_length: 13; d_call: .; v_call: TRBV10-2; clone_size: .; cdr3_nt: TGCGCCAGCAGTGAGTCGAGGTTTCGCGAGCAGTACTTC; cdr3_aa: CASSESRFREQYF
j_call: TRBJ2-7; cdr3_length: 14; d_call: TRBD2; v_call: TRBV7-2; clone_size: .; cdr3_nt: TGTGCCAGCAGCTTTCGGCGGGAGGCGTACGAGCAGTACTTC; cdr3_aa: CASSFRREAYEQYF
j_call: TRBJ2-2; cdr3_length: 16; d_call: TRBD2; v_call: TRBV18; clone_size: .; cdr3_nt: TGTGCCAGCTCACCACCTAGCGGGAGGGCCGCCGGGGAGCTGTTTTTT; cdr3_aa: CASSPPSGRAAGELFF
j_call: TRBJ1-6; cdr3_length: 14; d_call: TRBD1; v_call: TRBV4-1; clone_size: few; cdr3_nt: TGCGCCAGCAGTCTGGACAGGGTTATTTCACCCCTCCACTTT; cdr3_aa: CASSLDRVISPLHF
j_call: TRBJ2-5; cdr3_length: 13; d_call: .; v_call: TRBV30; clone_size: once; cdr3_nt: TGTGCCTGGAGTATGGGCCTGGGAGAGACCCAGTACTTC; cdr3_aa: CAWSMGLGETQYF
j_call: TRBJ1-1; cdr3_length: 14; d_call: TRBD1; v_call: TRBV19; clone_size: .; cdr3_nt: TGTGCCAGTAGCGCACAGGGGGCAAACACTGAAGCTTTCTTT; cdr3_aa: CASSAQGANTEAFF
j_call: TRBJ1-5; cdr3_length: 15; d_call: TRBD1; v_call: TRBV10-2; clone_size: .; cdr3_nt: TGCGCCAGCAGTGGAGGGGCGACAGGGGTTCAGCCCCAGCATTTT; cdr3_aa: CASSGGATGVQPQHF
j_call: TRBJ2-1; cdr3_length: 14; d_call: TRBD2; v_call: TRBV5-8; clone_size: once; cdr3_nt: TGTGCCAGCAGCCCGGGACTAGTCTTTTATGAGCAGTTCTTC; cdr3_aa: CASSPGLVFYEQFF
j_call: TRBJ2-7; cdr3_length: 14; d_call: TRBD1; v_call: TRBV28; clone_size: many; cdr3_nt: TGTGCCAGCAGCTCGACAGGGCGTTCCTACGAGCAGTACTTC; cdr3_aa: CASSSTGRSYEQYF
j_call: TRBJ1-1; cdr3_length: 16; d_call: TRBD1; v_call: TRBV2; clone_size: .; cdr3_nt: TGTGCCAGCAGTAGGGTTGCAGGGGGCTGGGGCACTGAAGCTTTCTTT; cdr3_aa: CASSRVAGGWGTEAFF
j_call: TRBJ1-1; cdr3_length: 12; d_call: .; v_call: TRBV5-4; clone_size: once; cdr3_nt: TGTGCCAGCAGCCTAACTAACACTGAAGCTTTCTTT; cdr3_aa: CASSLTNTEAFF
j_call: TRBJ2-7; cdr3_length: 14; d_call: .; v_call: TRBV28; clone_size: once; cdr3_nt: TGTGCCAGCCCTAGACCAGGGGGGTCCTACGAGCAGTACTTC; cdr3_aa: CASPRPGGSYEQYF
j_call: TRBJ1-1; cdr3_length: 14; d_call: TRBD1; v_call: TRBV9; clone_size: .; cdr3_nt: TGTGCCAGCAGCTCGACAGGGGGGAGCACTGAAGCTTTCTTT; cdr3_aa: CASSSTGGSTEAFF
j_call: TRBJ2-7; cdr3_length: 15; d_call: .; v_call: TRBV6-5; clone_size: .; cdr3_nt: TGTGCCAGCAGTTACGGAGGCTTTACCTCATTCGAGCAGTACTTC; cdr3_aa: CASSYGGFTSFEQYF
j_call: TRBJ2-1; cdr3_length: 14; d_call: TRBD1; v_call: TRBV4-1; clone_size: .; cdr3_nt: TGCGCCAGCAGGGACAGGTCTTCCTACAATGAGCAGTTCTTC; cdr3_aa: CASRDRSSYNEQFF
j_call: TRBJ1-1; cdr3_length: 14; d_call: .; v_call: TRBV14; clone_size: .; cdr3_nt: TGTGCCAGCAGCCAAGGACAGATGAACACTGAAGCTTTCTTT; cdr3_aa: CASSQGQMNTEAFF
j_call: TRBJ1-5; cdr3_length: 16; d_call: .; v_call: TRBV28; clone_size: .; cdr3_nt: TGTGCCAGCAGTTTTTATGGCGGGTTGCGCAATCAGCCCCAGCATTTT; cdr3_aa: CASSFYGGLRNQPQHF
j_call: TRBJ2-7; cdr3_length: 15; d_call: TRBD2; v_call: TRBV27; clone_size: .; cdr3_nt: TGTGCCAGCAGTCTTCTAGCGGGATCCACCTACGAGCAGTACTTC; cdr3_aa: CASSLLAGSTYEQYF
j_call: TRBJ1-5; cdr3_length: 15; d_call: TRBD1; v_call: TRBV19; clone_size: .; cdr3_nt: TGTGCCAGTAGGAACGGACAGGGGGCTGTTCAGCCCCAGCATTTT; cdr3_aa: CASRNGQGAVQPQHF